Detailed here is one T cell receptor (beta chain). Antigen unknown. Naive CD8 cells lacked CD45RO, underwent positive selection for CCR7 and left out terminally differentiated effector memory CD45RA+ cells. This entry belongs to a study of shared clonotypes between healthy human individuals. About the study: The study drew on a couple of women and three men aged 18 to 49 as donors.

Germline V gene sequence: CDR1 SGHTA, CDR2 FQGNSA. CDR3 length: 16 amino acids. The J segment lost 2 bases and the V segment lost 4 bases, leaving 4 bases of the junction unmatched. Points from the study as a whole: Sequencing depth was a factor that was expected to affect clonotype sharing among donors.

For sorted subsets, 150 to 250 ng DNA per replicate equaled tens of thousands of T cell genomes. The table came from immunoSEQ multiplex PCR; TCRdb's copy has only in-frame clones and leaves some out. The sample lists about 2 million clones; about 95% were seen once. The genes are TRBV7-2 and TRBJ2-2, with 10 positions matching TRBD2. The sequenced sample was naive CD8+ T cells sorted from blood. The origin of this receptor is a man aged 18 to 29 in good health. The CDR3 sequence: CASSSGLADNTGELFF. In nucleotides, the CDR3 is TGTGCCAGCAGCTCAGGACTAGCGGACAACACCGGGGAGCTGTTTTTT.